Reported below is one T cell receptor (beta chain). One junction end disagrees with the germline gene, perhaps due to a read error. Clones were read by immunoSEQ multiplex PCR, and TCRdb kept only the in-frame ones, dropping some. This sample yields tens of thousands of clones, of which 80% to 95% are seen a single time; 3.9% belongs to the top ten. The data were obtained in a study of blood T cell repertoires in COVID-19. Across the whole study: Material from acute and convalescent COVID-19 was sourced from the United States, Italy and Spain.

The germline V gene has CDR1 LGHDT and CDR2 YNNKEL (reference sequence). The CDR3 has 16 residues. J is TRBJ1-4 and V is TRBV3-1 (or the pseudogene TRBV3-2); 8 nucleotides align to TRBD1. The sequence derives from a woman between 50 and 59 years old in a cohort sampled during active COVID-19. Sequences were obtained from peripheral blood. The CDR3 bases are TGTGCCAGCAGCCAAGGTCGGACAGGGCCTAAGGAAAAACTGTTTTTT. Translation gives CASSQGRTGPKEKLFF.